These 28 T cell receptor beta chains were sequenced from one sample in a study of shared T cell receptors in the human thymus (dated by TCRdb to the early 2020s). The library was produced with the immunoSEQ multiplex PCR assay. The table comes from immuneACCESS by way of TCRdb, which keeps in-frame sequences with V and J called. Part of the clones is missing from these tables; in studies checked, under half for an unresolved V gene and the rest for unknown reasons. Recorded for this sample are hundreds of thousands of clones; roughly 90% of them occurred a single time. 0.008% to 0.011% of the sample rests with the top ten. These data were likewise used in another study, on human thymus T cells.

Sequenced material: thymocytes. The origin of the receptors is a boy under two years old with a congenital heart defect. Donor details come from another sample of the same person, matched by shared clones.

The chain is built from TRBV4-3 and TRBJ2-3; TRBD2 agrees at 13 bases. The ends lost 0 bases at V and 1 base at J; junction bases unmatched: 16. Germline CDR1 and CDR2: LGHNA and YSLEER. The CDR3 runs 22 residues. CDR3 region: CASSQDPLPGLAGHKGTDTQYF. CDR3 nucleotide sequence: TGCGCCAGCAGCCAAGATCCCCTCCCGGGACTAGCGGGACACAAAGGCACAGATACGCAGTATTTT.

The gene calls are TRBV5-5 and TRBJ1-1; 8 bases align to TRBD1. V trimming: 0 bases; J trimming: 1 base; junction bases outside the gene matches: 5. This CDR3 contains 16 residues. Germline values: CDR1 SGHKS, CDR2 YYEKEE (reference sequence). The CDR3 sequence: CASSLAGGTGNTEAFF. CDR3 nucleotides: TGTGCCAGCAGCTTGGCCGGGGGGACAGGGAACACTGAAGCTTTCTTT.

The V call is TRBV28, the J call TRBJ2-1; no clear D gene. V lost 3 bases and J lost 4, with 13 bases in between. This CDR3 is built from 15 residues. Per the germline V gene, CDR1 is MDHEN and CDR2 is SYDVKM. The CDR3 sequence is CASSFEPREYNEQFF. As DNA, the CDR3 is TGTGCCAGCAGTTTTGAGCCTCGAGAGTACAATGAGCAGTTCTTC.

This chain joins TRBV14 and TRBJ2-3; D is ambiguous. Germline V gene sequence: CDR1 SGHDN, CDR2 FVKESK. V was shortened by 4 bases and J by 2 bases, with 16 bases between the two germline ends. CDR3 length equals 16 residues. The CDR3 is CASSPPEPPPTDTQYF. CDR3 DNA sequence: TGTGCCAGCAGCCCCCCAGAACCCCCACCCACAGATACGCAGTATTTT. The variable domain in full, completed from reference TRBV14 and TRBJ2-3, reads EAGVTQFPSHSVIEKGQTVTLRCDPISGHDNLYWYRRVMGKEIKFLLHFVKESKQDESGMPNNRFLAERTGGTYSTLKVQPAELEDSGVYFCASSPPEPPPTDTQYFGPGTRLTVL.

This rearrangement joins TRBV4-2 to TRBJ1-4, with TRBD1 matching over 9 bases. V lost 10 bases to trimming and J lost 10 bases; unmatched junction nucleotides: 16. The germline CDR1 and CDR2 sequences are LGHNA and YNFKEQ. The CDR3 length is 15 residues. The chain's CDR3 is CATRIPGTGSGKLFF. CDR3 coding DNA: TGTGCCACCAGAATCCCCGGGACAGGGTCCGGAAAACTGTTTTTT.

The chain combines TRBV7-9 with TRBJ2-3; a weak D match, TRBD2 (5 bases). This CDR3 spans 17 amino acids. Germline V gives CDR1 SEHNR, CDR2 FQNEAQ (reference sequence). V lost 5 bases and J 0 bases, leaving 18 bases between the germline ends. The CDR3 DNA is TGTGCCAGCAGCCCTCTACTAAGCGGTTCTAGCACAGATACGCAGTATTTT. Translation: CASSPLLSGSSTDTQYF.

This clone was seen more than once but under ten times. The chain employs TRBV5-1 and TRBJ2-2, with TRBD2 as a possible D gene (7 bases). The CDR3 consists of 16 residues. The germline CDR1 and CDR2 sequences are SGHRS and YFSETQ. V shed 3 bases and J shed 6 bases, with 18 bases lying between them. The CDR3 sequence is CASSSKQGGLAGELFF. In DNA, the CDR3 is TGCGCCAGCAGCTCCAAACAGGGAGGGTTGGCCGGGGAGCTGTTTTTT.

This clone was found once. The genes are TRBV4-3 and TRBJ2-1; D unresolved. Trimming shortened V by 4 bases and J by 4 bases, and 14 bases separated the two germline ends. This CDR3 contains 15 residues. The germline CDR1 and CDR2 sequences are LGHNA and YSLEER. As DNA, the CDR3 is TGCGCCAGCAGCCGGGCCAACCGCTTGTACAATGAGCAGTTCTTC. Protein sequence: CASSRANRLYNEQFF.

This clone was counted only a few times. The chain links TRBV19 to TRBJ1-1; 7 bases agree with TRBD1. The CDR3 is made up of 14 amino acids. In germline, CDR1 is LNHDA, CDR2 SQIVND (reference sequence). The V and J ends lost 2 bases and 5 bases, in that order; junction bases with no gene match: 5. CDR3 amino acids: CASSITGAKTEAFF. CDR3 coding DNA: TGTGCCAGTAGTATAACAGGGGCGAAGACTGAAGCTTTCTTT.

The chain uses TRBV5-8 and TRBJ2-1; 7 bases align to TRBD1. The ends lost 4 bases at V and 7 bases at J; junction bases unmatched: 11. Germline V gene data show CDR1 as SGHTS and CDR2 as YDEGEE. There are 15 residues in the CDR3. The CDR3 DNA reads as TGTGCCAGCAGCCCTTATAGGGGGCTGATGAATGAGCAGTTCTTC. This translates into CASSPYRGLMNEQFF.

The chain couples TRBV29-1 to TRBJ1-1, with 7 bases aligning to TRBD1. The CDR3 runs to 12 residues. V lost 6 bases, J lost 3 bases, and 4 bases stayed unmatched. Germline V gene lookup returns CDR1 SQVTM and CDR2 ANQGSEA. The CDR3 spells CSVRQGDTEAFF. The CDR3 DNA sequence: TGCAGCGTCCGACAGGGAGACACTGAAGCTTTCTTT.

The chain joins TRBV6-5 to TRBJ1-6; 7 bases align to TRBD1. The V gene's germline CDR1 is MNHEY and CDR2 SVGAGI. CDR3 length equals 16 residues. The J segment lost 0 bases and the V segment lost 4 bases, leaving 3 bases of the junction unmatched. Here the CDR3 reads CASSWDRSSYNSPLHF. CDR3 DNA: TGTGCCAGCAGTTGGGACAGAAGCTCCTATAATTCACCCCTCCACTTT.

The CDR3 DNA follows: TGTGCCAGCAGCCAAGAACGGACTAGCGCAAACAATGAGCAGTTCTTC. It specifies CASSQERTSANNEQFF. The V call is TRBV4-2, the J call TRBJ2-1, with 9 bases fitting TRBD2. Germline CDR1 LGHNA, CDR2 YNFKEQ. The CDR3 consists of 16 residues. V lost 0 bases to trimming and J lost 5 bases; unmatched junction nucleotides: 5.

The chain combines TRBV30 with TRBJ2-1; weak D call: TRBD1 (6 bases). CDR1 GTSNPN and CDR2 SVGIG come from the germline V gene (reference sequence). This CDR3 comprises 16 residues. Trimming left V 5 bases short and J 4 bases short, with 21 bases between. CDR3 in DNA: TGTGCCTGGTGGAGGAACAGGGTAAGTAGTTACAATGAGCAGTTCTTC. It is translated as CAWWRNRVSSYNEQFF.

The gene calls are TRBV12-5 and TRBJ2-3; 7 nucleotides align to TRBD2. The CDR3 is made up of 17 amino acids. V was pared by 2 bases and J by 1 base, with 9 bases of the junction left unmatched. From germline, CDR1 is LGHNT and CDR2 FRNRAP. The CDR3 region has the DNA TGTGCTAGTGGTTTGTTCAGAGCGGGGAGGGGCACAGATACGCAGTATTTT. Amino acid sequence: CASGLFRAGRGTDTQYF.

This rearrangement joins TRBV7-9 to TRBJ2-5, with TRBD2 as a possible D gene (5 bases). There are 13 residues in the CDR3. Germline-derived CDR1 and CDR2 are SEHNR and FQNEAQ (reference sequence). The V end was cut by 4 bases, the J end by 3 bases, with 9 bases between. CDR3 loop: CASSSTREETQYF. The CDR3 coding sequence is TGTGCCAGCAGCTCTACGCGGGAAGAGACCCAGTACTTC.

V usage is TRBV2 and J usage is TRBJ2-7, with TRBD1 identical over 8 bases. Germline V gives CDR1 SNHLY, CDR2 FYNNEI. Losses at the gene ends were 6 bases for V and 6 bases for J; bases not matched to a gene: 4. The CDR3 sequence is 12 residues long. The CDR3 DNA is TGTGCCAGCAGGGACAGGGTGGCCGAGCAGTACTTC. Translation gives CASRDRVAEQYF.

The chain recombines TRBV4-3 with TRBJ2-1; D perhaps matches TRBD2 (6 bases). V lost 1 base and J lost 5, with 12 bases in between. The CDR3 has 15 amino acids. CDR1 is LGHNA and CDR2 is YSLEER in the germline V gene. CDR3: CASSQGGSGNNEQFF. DNA of the CDR3: TGCGCCAGCAGCCAAGGGGGTAGCGGCAACAATGAGCAGTTCTTC.

The CDR3 sequence is CASSEVAGCSEQYF. CDR3 nucleotides: TGTGCCAGCAGTGAAGTAGCGGGATGTTCTGAGCAGTACTTC. The chain is built from TRBV2 and TRBJ2-7; 8 bases agree with TRBD2. There are 14 residues in the CDR3. The V segment lost 1 base and the J segment 7 bases; nucleotides outside the gene matches: 6. Germline V lookup: CDR1 SNHLY, CDR2 FYNNEI.

The genes are TRBV5-1 and TRBJ2-3, with D possibly matching TRBD2 (6 bases). The V end was cut by 0 bases, the J end by 2 bases, with 16 bases between. The germline gives CDR1 SGHRS, CDR2 YFSETQ. The CDR3 sequence is 17 residues long. The CDR3 region is CASSLALSSAHTDTQYF. The CDR3 nucleotides are TGCGCCAGCAGCTTGGCCCTTTCTAGCGCTCACACAGATACGCAGTATTTT.

V usage is TRBV28 and J usage is TRBJ2-7; D might be TRBD2 (6 bases). Germline V gene sequence: CDR1 MDHEN, CDR2 SYDVKM. This CDR3 spans 15 amino acids. V dropped 2 bases and J dropped 5 bases, with 16 bases sitting between them. CDR3 protein: CASSLSGRPLDEQYF. CDR3 bases: TGTGCCAGCAGTTTAAGTGGGAGGCCCTTGGACGAGCAGTACTTC.

This chain uses TRBV6-5 with TRBJ2-7; 8 bases line up with TRBD1. The V gene's germline CDR1 is MNHEY and CDR2 SVGAGI. J gave up 1 base and V 5 bases, and 7 bases lay outside the gene matches. CDR3 size: 15 residues. The CDR3 protein is CASSGDRGESYEQYF. Written as DNA, the CDR3 is TGTGCCAGCAGTGGCGACAGGGGCGAATCCTACGAGCAGTACTTC.

This clone was counted a few times. The CDR3 reads CASSQDWARDTTYEQYF. Here the CDR3 DNA reads TGCGCCAGCAGCCAAGATTGGGCCCGGGACACAACCTACGAGCAGTACTTC. V usage is TRBV4-3 and J usage is TRBJ2-7; tentative D call: TRBD1 (6 bases). The CDR3 is 17 residues long. Trimming cost V 0 bases and J 2 bases, with 17 bases left between them. Germline V gives CDR1 LGHNA, CDR2 YSLEER.

J is TRBJ2-1 and V is TRBV15; D not certain. Per the germline V gene, CDR1 is LNHNV and CDR2 is YYDKDF (reference sequence). The CDR3 is 13 residues long. Deletions cut 4 bases from V and 5 bases from J, with 9 bases between. For the CDR3, the DNA is TGTGCCACCAGCATGGCGGAAAACAATGAGCAGTTCTTC. The encoded protein is CATSMAENNEQFF.

The genes are TRBV28 and TRBJ1-1; a possible D gene is TRBD1 (6 bases). Trimming left V 6 bases short and J 3 bases short, with 14 bases between. The CDR3 sequence is 14 residues long. CDR1 is MDHEN and CDR2 is SYDVKM in the germline V gene. CDR3 DNA sequence: TGTGCCAGCAGGCCCGGGGGGGCCCACACTGAAGCTTTCTTT. It codes for CASRPGGAHTEAFF.

This clone was detected only once. J is TRBJ1-2 and V is TRBV27; TRBD1 agrees at 7 bases. Germline loops: CDR1 MNHEY, CDR2 SMNVEV (reference sequence). The CDR3 covers 14 residues. Germline trimming cut 2 bases from V and 5 bases from J; bases unmatched to any gene: 5. The CDR3 loop reads CASSLIPQGYGYTF. CDR3 nucleotide sequence: TGTGCCAGCAGTTTAATCCCACAGGGGTATGGCTACACCTTC.

This rearrangement joins TRBV29-1 to TRBJ2-1; 9 bases are a match to TRBD2. The CDR3 extends over 17 amino acids. In germline, CDR1 is SQVTM, CDR2 ANQGSEA. Unmatched junction bases numbered 9, after V lost 1 base and J lost 2 bases. The chain's CDR3 is CSVEAVRLAGAYNEQFF. CDR3 DNA sequence: TGCAGCGTTGAAGCGGTGAGGTTAGCGGGAGCCTACAATGAGCAGTTCTTC.

In DNA form, the CDR3 reads TGTGCTAGTGGTTTGGTAAAGGGCAGGGGCACAGATACGCAGTATTTT. Protein product: CASGLVKGRGTDTQYF. This chain joins TRBV12-5 and TRBJ2-3, with D possibly TRBD1 on 5 matching bases. V was trimmed by 0 bases and J by 1 base, leaving 11 bases between them. CDR1 LGHNT and CDR2 FRNRAP come from the germline V gene. The CDR3 consists of 16 residues. Using reference TRBV12-5 and TRBJ2-3 for the parts outside the CDR3, the full variable domain is DARVTQTPRHKVTEMGQEVTMRCQPILGHNTVFWYRQTMMQGLELLAYFRNRAPLDDSGMPKDRFSAEMPDATLATLKIQPSEPRDSAVYFCASGLVKGRGTDTQYFGPGTRLTVL.